This TCR beta chain came from a study of blood T cell repertoires in COVID-19. The overall study: The United States, Italy and Spain provided the acute and convalescent COVID-19 samples. In each case, the material was cDNA or gDNA derived from T cells, B-cell-depleted T cells, or PBMCs.

Assay used: immunoSEQ multiplex PCR; TCRdb lists only in-frame clones, some missing. The repertoire includes around 250,000 clones, 80% to 90% of them detected once, and roughly a sixth sits in the top ten. The CDR3 covers 19 residues. Looked up from germline, CDR1 is MDHEN and CDR2 is SYDVKM. Trimming stripped 6 bases from V and 2 bases from J, with 28 bases between. The source of this sequence is a young man who had recovered from COVID-19. Sequenced sample: PBMCs or T cells enriched from blood (not recorded which). This chain uses TRBV28 with TRBJ1-2; the D gene is possibly TRBD1 (5 bases). The CDR3 DNA follows: TGTGCCAGCAGCTCGGCCCGTTTATCTTTGGACAACTCCAACTATGGCTACACCTTC. Translation: CASSSARLSLDNSNYGYTF.